The rows below give T cell receptor beta chains drawn from one sample of a study of T-cell memory formation after mild COVID-19. TCRdb redid the calling of the 5' RACE reads with MiXCR, one entry per CDR3 protein. Of 120,000 to 150,000 distinct CDR3 sequences in the sample, 11% to 15% were seen once. What was sequenced was PBMCs or a T cell subset sorted from them (not recorded which). These receptors originate from an adult woman who had mild COVID-19 (a few samples of this study predate the infection). Cell type and time point are not known. Both conserved end residues are part of each CDR3. D genes are given only for firm matches. Expanded clones are given a class, and other clones once, few, many or no size at all.

TRBJ2-3 | . | many | TRBV6-2/TRBV6-3 | TGTGCCAGCAGCGACGGACGAGCCACAGATACGCAGTATTTT | CASSDGRATDTQYF
TRBJ2-1 | . | . | TRBV15 | TGTGCCACCAGCTGGGCCGTGTTTGCGGGTGATGAGCAGTTCTTC | CATSWAVFAGDEQFF
TRBJ1-4 | . | few | TRBV4-2 | TGTGCCAGCAGCCAAGGGTCAGGAATTAATGAAAAACTGTTTTTT | CASSQGSGINEKLFF
TRBJ2-2 | . | . | TRBV15 | TGTGCCACCAGCAGAGATGGGACTCCAAACACCGGGGAGCTGTTTTTT | CATSRDGTPNTGELFF
TRBJ1-6 | TRBD1 | few | TRBV7-9 | TGTGCCAGCAGCAGGGACAGGGCGGATTCACCCCTCCACTTT | CASSRDRADSPLHF
TRBJ1-6 | . | few | TRBV4-1 | TGCGCCAGCAGTCAAGGGGTTTCCTATAATTCACCCCTCCACTTT | CASSQGVSYNSPLHF
TRBJ2-7 | . | many | TRBV20-1 | TGCAGTGCTTGGACAGAATCAGCCTACGAGCAGTACTTC | CSAWTESAYEQYF
TRBJ1-5 | . | . | TRBV24-1 | TGTGCCACCAGTGATTCCCGGGGGAGGTTGCCCCAGCATTTT | CATSDSRGRLPQHF
TRBJ2-3 | . | . | TRBV29-1 | TGCAGCGGAATTACGTCCACAGATACGCAGTATTTT | CSGITSTDTQYF
TRBJ2-5 | . | . | TRBV7-8 | TGTGCCAGCAGCTTAGACGTACACCAAGAGACCCAGTACTTC | CASSLDVHQETQYF
TRBJ1-1 | . | few | TRBV6-1 | TGTGCCAGCAGTGAGGGATCCCACACTGAAGCTTTCTTT | CASSEGSHTEAFF
TRBJ1-1 | . | . | TRBV12-3/TRBV12-4 | TGTGCCAGCAGTTCCCCTTACGTGAACACTGAAGCTTTCTTT | CASSSPYVNTEAFF
TRBJ1-1 | TRBD1 | . | TRBV7-6 | TGTGCCAGCAGCCCCGACAGGGATGGGAACACTGAAGCTTTCTTT | CASSPDRDGNTEAFF
TRBJ2-5 | . | few | TRBV9 | TGTGCCAGCAGCGTAGCCGGGACCGGGGAGACCCAGTACTTC | CASSVAGTGETQYF
TRBJ1-1 | . | . | TRBV7-9 | TGTGCCAGCAGCTTAGGTGCTGGTCGGAACACTGAAGCTTTCTTT | CASSLGAGRNTEAFF
TRBJ2-1 | TRBD2 | few | TRBV27 | TGTGCCAGCAGTTTTCCCCTAGCGGGCGGCTACAATGAGCAGTTCTTC | CASSFPLAGGYNEQFF
TRBJ2-7 | . | few | TRBV10-3 | TGTGCCATCACGCCAGACAGGTCCTCCTACGAGCAGTACTTC | CAITPDRSSYEQYF
TRBJ1-3 | . | . | TRBV6-5 | TGTGCCAGCAGTACCCACCTAGTAAGGGACCGTGGAAACACCATATATTTT | CASSTHLVRDRGNTIYF
TRBJ2-7 | . | few | TRBV12-3/TRBV12-4 | TGTGCCAGCAGTACAGGGTCATCGTTCTACGAGCAGTACTTC | CASSTGSSFYEQYF
TRBJ2-1 | . | few | TRBV5-4 | TGTGCCAGCAGCTTGACCGCGGCTGAGCAGTTCTTC | CASSLTAAEQFF
TRBJ1-1 | . | few | TRBV5-1 | TGCGCCAGCAGCTCCAACCAAGTGAACACTGAAGCTTTCTTT | CASSSNQVNTEAFF
TRBJ1-1 | . | many | TRBV5-5 | TGTGCCAGCAGCTTTCGGTTGAACACTGAAGCTTTCTTT | CASSFRLNTEAFF
TRBJ2-2 | . | . | TRBV5-5 | TGTGCCAGCAGCTGGAACACCGGGGAGCTGTTTTTT | CASSWNTGELFF
TRBJ2-2 | TRBD1 | few | TRBV28 | TGTGCCAGCAGTTTCGGTACCGGGACAGACACTTTTAACACCGGGGAGCTGTTTTTT | CASSFGTGTDTFNTGELFF
TRBJ1-5 | . | . | TRBV30 | TGTGCCTGGGACGACAGTACTCAGCCCCAGCATTTT | CAWDDSTQPQHF
TRBJ2-1 | TRBD2 | . | TRBV5-4 | TGTGCCAGCAGCTTGGGACTAGCGGGAGTCTCTAATGAGCAGTTCTTC | CASSLGLAGVSNEQFF
TRBJ1-1 | TRBD1 | few | TRBV9 | TGTGCCAGCAGCGCTTCTCGACAGGGGATTCAGACTGAAGCTTTCTTT | CASSASRQGIQTEAFF
TRBJ2-1 | . | few | TRBV24-1 | TGTGCCACCAGTGACCCCCGGCCCGACTACTACAATGAGCAGTTCTTC | CATSDPRPDYYNEQFF
TRBJ2-7 | . | many | TRBV5-1 | TGCGCCAGCAGCTTCAACCGGGACGGTGCCTACGAGCAGTACTTC | CASSFNRDGAYEQYF
TRBJ2-7 | . | few | TRBV27 | TGTGCCAGCAGTGATAGAGGGAACCGCGAGCAGTACTTC | CASSDRGNREQYF
TRBJ2-7 | TRBD2 | few | TRBV4-2 | TGTGCCAGCAGCCAAGATCGGGTGAAACTAGCGGCCTACGAGCAGTACTTC | CASSQDRVKLAAYEQYF
TRBJ2-3 | . | . | TRBV7-9 | TGTGCCAGCAGCTTAGGCCCGGCAGATACGCAGTATTTT | CASSLGPADTQYF
TRBJ1-1 | TRBD1 | few | TRBV7-9 | TGTGCCAGCAGCTCAGACGGGACAGGGGAAATGAACACTGAAGCTTTCTTT | CASSSDGTGEMNTEAFF
TRBJ2-7 | TRBD1 | few | TRBV12-3/TRBV12-4 | TGTGCCAGCAGTTTAAGGGGGACAGGGGGAATCTCTTCCTACGAGCAGTACTTC | CASSLRGTGGISSYEQYF
TRBJ2-1 | TRBD2 | . | TRBV4-3 | TGCGCCAGCAGCCTCGCGGCCCTAGCGGGAGGTTTAAGCTCCTACAATGAGCAGTTCTTC | CASSLAALAGGLSSYNEQFF
TRBJ2-3 | TRBD2 | . | TRBV10-3 | TGTGCCATCAGTGAGTCAGAGCGGGGGGCAGATACGCAGTATTTT | CAISESERGADTQYF
TRBJ2-1 | TRBD2 | few | TRBV9 | TGTGCCAGCAGCGAGACTAGCGGGTTTTACAATGAGCAGTTCTTC | CASSETSGFYNEQFF
TRBJ1-1 | . | . | TRBV4-2 | TGTGCCAGCAGCCCAACTCTTGAGGGGCGTTGGTACACTGAAGCTTTCTTT | CASSPTLEGRWYTEAFF
TRBJ1-3 | . | . | TRBV12-3/TRBV12-4 | TGTGCCAGCAGTTTACTAAAGCGGCGGCGGCTGGATTTT | CASSLLKRRRLDF
TRBJ2-7 | . | many | TRBV4-2 | TGTGCCAGCAGCCAAGCAACGGGGCGGTTCACAGGGCAGATCTACGAGCAGTACTTC | CASSQATGRFTGQIYEQYF
TRBJ1-2 | . | . | TRBV5-1 | TGCGCCAGCAGCCCTCGGGACGATCATTATGGCTACACCTTC | CASSPRDDHYGYTF
TRBJ2-3 | TRBD2 | many | TRBV7-2 | TGTGCCAGCAGCTTAGCGATGAATATTGCGGGAGGCCCTAGCACAGATACGCAGTATTTT | CASSLAMNIAGGPSTDTQYF
TRBJ1-2 | . | . | TRBV7-2 | TGTGCCAGCAGCTTGGAGGCGGGTGGCTACACCTTC | CASSLEAGGYTF
TRBJ2-7 | . | . | TRBV20-1 | TGCAGTGCTAGAGATTGGGGCCAGGACTCCTACGAGCAGTACTTC | CSARDWGQDSYEQYF
TRBJ1-1 | . | . | TRBV9 | TGTGCCAGCAGCGCAGAAGGGGACACTGAAGCTTTCTTT | CASSAEGDTEAFF
TRBJ2-7 | TRBD2 | few | TRBV4-3 | TGCGCCAGCAGCCAAGGAGCGGGAGGTATCAACGAGCAGTACTTC | CASSQGAGGINEQYF
TRBJ2-3 | . | . | TRBV24-1 | TGTGCCACCAGTGGAGTTCGGGTACAGGCCCTGACAGATACGCAGTATTTT | CATSGVRVQALTDTQYF
TRBJ2-1 | . | few | TRBV4-3 | TGCGCCAGCAGCCAAGAGGCCCCTTACGGAGGTTCCTACAATGAGCAGTTCTTC | CASSQEAPYGGSYNEQFF
TRBJ2-5 | TRBD2 | . | TRBV2 | TGTGCCAGCAGTTGGACTAGCGGGATGGAAGAGACCCAGTACTTC | CASSWTSGMEETQYF
TRBJ2-7 | TRBD1 | . | TRBV12-3/TRBV12-4 | TGTGCCAGCAGCATCTCGGGACAGGGGGCGTCCTACGAGCAGTACTTC | CASSISGQGASYEQYF
TRBJ2-7 | . | few | TRBV5-1 | TGCGCCAGCAGCTTGGGACAGGAAGGAGCCGAGCAGTACTTC | CASSLGQEGAEQYF
TRBJ2-1 | . | few | TRBV7-8 | . | CASSLWPRREGNNEQFF
TRBJ2-1 | TRBD2 | few | TRBV5-1 | TGCGCCAGCAGCTTCACTAGCGGGGGTAATGAGCAGTTCTTC | CASSFTSGGNEQFF
TRBJ1-5 | . | few | TRBV12-5 | TGTGCTAGTGGTTTCCTAAGTCAGCCCCAGCATTTT | CASGFLSQPQHF
TRBJ2-1 | . | few | TRBV7-8 | TGTGCCAGCAGCCCAGAGGGACTGCCCTCCTACAATGAGCAGTTCTTC | CASSPEGLPSYNEQFF